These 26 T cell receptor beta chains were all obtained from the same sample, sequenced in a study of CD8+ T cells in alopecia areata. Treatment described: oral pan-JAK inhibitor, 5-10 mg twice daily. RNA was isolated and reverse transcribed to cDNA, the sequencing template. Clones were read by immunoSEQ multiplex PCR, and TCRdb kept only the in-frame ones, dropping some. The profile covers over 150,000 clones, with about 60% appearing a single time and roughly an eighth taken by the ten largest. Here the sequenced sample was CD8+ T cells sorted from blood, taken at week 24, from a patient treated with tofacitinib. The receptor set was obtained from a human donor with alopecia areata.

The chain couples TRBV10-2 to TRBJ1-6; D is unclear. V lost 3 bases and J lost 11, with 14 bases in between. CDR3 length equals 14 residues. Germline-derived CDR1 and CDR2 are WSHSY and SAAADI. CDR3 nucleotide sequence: TGCGCCAGCAGTGAAGGAGACGGATTCACACCCCTCCACTTT. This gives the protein CASSEGDGFTPLHF.

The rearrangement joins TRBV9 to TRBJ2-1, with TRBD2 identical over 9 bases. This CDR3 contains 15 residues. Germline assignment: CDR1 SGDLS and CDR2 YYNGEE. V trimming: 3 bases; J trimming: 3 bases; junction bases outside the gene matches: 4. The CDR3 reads CASSAQRGVYNEQFF. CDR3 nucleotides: TGTGCCAGCAGCGCCCAGCGGGGGGTCTACAATGAGCAGTTCTTC.

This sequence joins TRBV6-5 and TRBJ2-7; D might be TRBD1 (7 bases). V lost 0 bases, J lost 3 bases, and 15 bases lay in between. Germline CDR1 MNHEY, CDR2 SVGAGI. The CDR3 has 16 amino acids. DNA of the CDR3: TGTGCCAGCAGTTACTCTGGATACAGGGGACTCTACGAGCAGTACTTC. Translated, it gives CASSYSGYRGLYEQYF.

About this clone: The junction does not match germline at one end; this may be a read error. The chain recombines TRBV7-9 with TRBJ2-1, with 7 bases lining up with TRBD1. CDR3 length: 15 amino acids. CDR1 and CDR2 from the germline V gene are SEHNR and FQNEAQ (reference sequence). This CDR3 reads CASGLWTGAYNEQFF. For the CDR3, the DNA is TGTGCCAGCGGCTTATGGACAGGAGCTTACAATGAGCAGTTCTTC.

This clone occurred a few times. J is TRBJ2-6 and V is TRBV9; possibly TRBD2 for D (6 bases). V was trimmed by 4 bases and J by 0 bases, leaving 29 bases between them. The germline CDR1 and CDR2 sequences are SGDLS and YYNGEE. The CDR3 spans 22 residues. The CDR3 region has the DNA TGTGCCAGCAGCCCCCCTCTCCAGCATCGCCCGGACGGGAGCTCTGGGGCCAACGTCCTGACTTTC. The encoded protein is CASSPPLQHRPDGSSGANVLTF.

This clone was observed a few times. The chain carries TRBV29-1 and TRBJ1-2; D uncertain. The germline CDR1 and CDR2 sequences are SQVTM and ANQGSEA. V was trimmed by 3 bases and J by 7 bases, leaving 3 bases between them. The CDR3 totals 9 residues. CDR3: CSVDSGYTF. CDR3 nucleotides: TGCAGCGTTGATAGTGGCTACACCTTC. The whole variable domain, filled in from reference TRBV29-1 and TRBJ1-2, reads SAVISQKPSRDICQRGTSLTIQCQVDSQVTMMFWYRQQPGQSLTLIATANQGSEATYESGFVIDKFPISRPNLTFSTLTVSNMSPEDSSIYLCSVDSGYTFGSGTRLTVV.

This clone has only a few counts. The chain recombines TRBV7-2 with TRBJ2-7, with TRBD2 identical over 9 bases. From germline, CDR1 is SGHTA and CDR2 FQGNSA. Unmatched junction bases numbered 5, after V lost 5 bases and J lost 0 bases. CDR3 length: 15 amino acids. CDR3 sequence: CASSHLAGSSYEQYF. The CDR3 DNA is TGTGCCAGCAGCCACCTAGCGGGGAGCTCCTACGAGCAGTACTTC.

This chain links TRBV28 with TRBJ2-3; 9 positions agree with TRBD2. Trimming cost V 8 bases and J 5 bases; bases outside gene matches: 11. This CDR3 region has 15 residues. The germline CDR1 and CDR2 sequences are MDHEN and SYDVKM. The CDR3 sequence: CASGSSGATLDTQYF. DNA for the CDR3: TGTGCCAGCGGGTCTAGCGGGGCTACTCTAGATACGCAGTATTTT. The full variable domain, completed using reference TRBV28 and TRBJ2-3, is DVKVTQSSRYLVKRTGEKVFLECVQDMDHENMFWYRQDPGLGLRLIYFSYDVKMKEKGDIPEGYSVSREKKERFSLILESASTNQTSMYLCASGSSGATLDTQYFGPGTRLTVL.

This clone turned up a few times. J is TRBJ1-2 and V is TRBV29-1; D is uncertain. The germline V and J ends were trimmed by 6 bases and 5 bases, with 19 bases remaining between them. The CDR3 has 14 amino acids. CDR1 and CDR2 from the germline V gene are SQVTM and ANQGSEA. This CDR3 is CSVDLPGKGYGYTF. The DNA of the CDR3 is TGCAGCGTCGACCTGCCGGGGAAGGGTTATGGCTACACCTTC.

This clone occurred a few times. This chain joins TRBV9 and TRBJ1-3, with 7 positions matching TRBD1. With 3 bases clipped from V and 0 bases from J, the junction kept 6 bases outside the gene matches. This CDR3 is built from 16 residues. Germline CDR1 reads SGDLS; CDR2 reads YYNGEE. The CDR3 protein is CASSADRDSSGNTIYF. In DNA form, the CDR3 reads TGTGCCAGCAGCGCCGACCGGGACAGCTCTGGAAACACCATATATTTT.

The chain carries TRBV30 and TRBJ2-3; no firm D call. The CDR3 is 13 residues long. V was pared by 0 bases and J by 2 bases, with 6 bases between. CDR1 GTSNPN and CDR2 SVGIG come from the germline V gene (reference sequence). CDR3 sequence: CAWSVVLTDTQYF. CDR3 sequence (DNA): TGTGCCTGGAGTGTGGTACTCACAGATACGCAGTATTTT.

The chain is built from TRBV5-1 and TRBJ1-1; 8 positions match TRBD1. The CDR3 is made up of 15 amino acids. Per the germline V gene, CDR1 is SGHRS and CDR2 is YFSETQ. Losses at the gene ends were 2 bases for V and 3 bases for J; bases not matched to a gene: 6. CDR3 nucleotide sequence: TGCGCCAGCAGCTTCACAGGGGGACGCGACACTGAAGCTTTCTTT. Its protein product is CASSFTGGRDTEAFF.

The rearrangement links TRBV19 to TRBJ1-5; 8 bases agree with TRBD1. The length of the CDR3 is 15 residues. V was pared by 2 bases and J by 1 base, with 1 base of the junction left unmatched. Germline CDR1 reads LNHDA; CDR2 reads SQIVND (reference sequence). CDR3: CASSINRGSNQPQHF. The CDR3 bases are TGTGCCAGTAGTATAAACAGGGGGAGCAATCAGCCCCAGCATTTT.

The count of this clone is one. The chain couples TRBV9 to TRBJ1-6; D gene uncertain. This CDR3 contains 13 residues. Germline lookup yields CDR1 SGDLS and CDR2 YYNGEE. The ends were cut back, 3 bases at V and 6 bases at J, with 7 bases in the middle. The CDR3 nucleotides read TGTGCCAGCAGCGAGACTCCTAATTCACCCCTCCACTTT. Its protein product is CASSETPNSPLHF. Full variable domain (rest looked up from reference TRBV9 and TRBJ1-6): DSGVTQTPKHLITATGQRVTLRCSPRSGDLSVYWYQQSLDQGLQFLIQYYNGEERAKGNILERFSAQQFPDLHSELNLSSLELGDSALYFCASSETPNSPLHFGNGTRLTVT.

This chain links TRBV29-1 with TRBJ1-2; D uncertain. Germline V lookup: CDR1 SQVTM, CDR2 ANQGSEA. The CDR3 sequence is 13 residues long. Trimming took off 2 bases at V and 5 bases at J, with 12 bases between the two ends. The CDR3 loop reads CSVETEATYGYTF. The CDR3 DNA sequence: TGCAGCGTTGAAACAGAGGCCACGTATGGCTACACCTTC.

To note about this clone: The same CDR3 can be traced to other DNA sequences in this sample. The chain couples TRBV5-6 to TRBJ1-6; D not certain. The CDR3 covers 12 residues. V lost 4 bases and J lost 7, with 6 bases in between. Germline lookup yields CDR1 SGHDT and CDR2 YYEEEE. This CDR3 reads CASSPGNSPLHF. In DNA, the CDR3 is TGTGCCAGCAGCCCCGGGAATTCACCCCTCCACTTT.

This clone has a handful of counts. The CDR3 is CSVDQVSPPTSSYNEQFF. DNA of the CDR3: TGCAGCGTTGACCAAGTATCACCACCTACGAGCTCCTACAATGAGCAGTTCTTC. The chain uses TRBV29-1 and TRBJ2-1; D unresolved. Per the germline V gene, CDR1 is SQVTM and CDR2 is ANQGSEA. V was clipped by 3 bases and J by 0 bases, with 21 bases between them. The CDR3 spans 18 residues.

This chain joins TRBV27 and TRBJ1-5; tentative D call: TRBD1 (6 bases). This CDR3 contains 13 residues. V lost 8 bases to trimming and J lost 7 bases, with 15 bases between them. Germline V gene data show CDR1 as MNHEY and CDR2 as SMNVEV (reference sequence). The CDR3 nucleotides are TGTGCCAGCGGGGAAGGGGGGTTCCAGCCCCAGCATTTT. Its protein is CASGEGGFQPQHF.

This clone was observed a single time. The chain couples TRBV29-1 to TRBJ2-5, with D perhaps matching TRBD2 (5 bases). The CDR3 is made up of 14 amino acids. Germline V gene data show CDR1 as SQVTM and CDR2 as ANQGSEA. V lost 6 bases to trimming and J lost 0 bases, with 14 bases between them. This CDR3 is CSVRAPGYQETQYF. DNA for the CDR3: TGCAGCGTGAGGGCCCCGGGGTACCAAGAGACCCAGTACTTC.

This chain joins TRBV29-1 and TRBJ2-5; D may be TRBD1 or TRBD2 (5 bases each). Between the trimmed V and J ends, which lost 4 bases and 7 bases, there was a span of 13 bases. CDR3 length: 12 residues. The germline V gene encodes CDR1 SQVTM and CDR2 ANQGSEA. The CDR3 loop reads CSVVEGDRTQYF. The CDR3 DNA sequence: TGCAGCGTTGTGGAAGGGGACCGGACCCAGTACTTC.

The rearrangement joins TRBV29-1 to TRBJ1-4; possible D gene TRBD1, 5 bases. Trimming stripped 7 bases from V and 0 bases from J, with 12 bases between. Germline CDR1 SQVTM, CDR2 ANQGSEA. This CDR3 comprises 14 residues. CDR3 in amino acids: CSAGGTATNEKLFF. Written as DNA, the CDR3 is TGCAGCGCTGGCGGGACGGCAACTAATGAAAAACTGTTTTTT.

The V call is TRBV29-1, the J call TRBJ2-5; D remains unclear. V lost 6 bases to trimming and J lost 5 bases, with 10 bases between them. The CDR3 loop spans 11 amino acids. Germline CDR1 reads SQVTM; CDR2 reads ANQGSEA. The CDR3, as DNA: TGCAGCGTCGATCGCAAGGAGACCCAGTACTTC. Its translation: CSVDRKETQYF.

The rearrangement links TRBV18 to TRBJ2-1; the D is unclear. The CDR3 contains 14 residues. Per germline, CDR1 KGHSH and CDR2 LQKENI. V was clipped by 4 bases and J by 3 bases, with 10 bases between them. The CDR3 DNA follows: TGTGCCAGCTCACTCCCGGGCTTCTACAATGAGCAGTTCTTC. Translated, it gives CASSLPGFYNEQFF.

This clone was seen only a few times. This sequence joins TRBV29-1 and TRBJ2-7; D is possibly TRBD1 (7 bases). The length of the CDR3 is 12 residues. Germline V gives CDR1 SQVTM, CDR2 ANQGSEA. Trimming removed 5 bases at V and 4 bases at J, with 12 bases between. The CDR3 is CSVTQGGYEQYF. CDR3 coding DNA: TGCAGCGTTACCCAGGGGGGTTACGAGCAGTACTTC.

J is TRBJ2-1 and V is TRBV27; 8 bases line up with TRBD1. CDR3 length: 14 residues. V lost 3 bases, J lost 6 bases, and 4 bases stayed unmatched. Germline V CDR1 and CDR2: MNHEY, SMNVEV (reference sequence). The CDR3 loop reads CASSLSRGPNEQFF. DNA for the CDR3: TGTGCCAGCAGTTTGAGCAGGGGGCCCAATGAGCAGTTCTTC.

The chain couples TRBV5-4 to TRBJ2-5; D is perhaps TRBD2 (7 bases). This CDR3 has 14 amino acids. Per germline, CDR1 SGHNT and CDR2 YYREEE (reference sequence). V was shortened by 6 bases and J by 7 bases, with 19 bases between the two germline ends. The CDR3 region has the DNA TGTGCCAGCACCGATGCGGGGGCGATCGGGACCCAGTACTTC. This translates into CASTDAGAIGTQYF.